This T cell receptor beta chain is drawn from a study of CD8 T cells in ankylosing spondylitis. General study results and limits: Typical of ankylosing spondylitis blood, it appeared, was a TCR beta motif of fewer than ten highly homologous variants.

This clonotype appeared many times. Its antigen remains unidentified. TCRdb called the 5' RACE reads again in MiXCR, with one record for every CDR3 protein. This sample has 200,000 to 300,000 distinct CDR3 sequences, with 10% found just once. CDR1 is SGHTA, CDR2 FQGNSA, per germline. V was clipped by 4 bases and J by 6 bases, with 15 bases between them. This CDR3 has 14 residues. This receptor was identified in a male donor with ankylosing spondylitis or in good health (not recorded which). V and J are TRBV7-2 and TRBJ1-1; D is undetermined. Sequencing input: blood, either unsorted or a sorted T cell fraction (not recorded which). The CDR3 region is CASSYYSPGAEAFF. The DNA of the CDR3 is TGTGCCAGCAGCTACTACAGTCCCGGGGCTGAAGCTTTCTTT.